This is a list of T cell receptor beta chains from one sample in a study of Graves' ophthalmopathy and Graves' hyperthyroidism. TCRdb called the multiplex PCR reads again in MiXCR, with one record for every CDR3 protein. The sample contains around 520,000 distinct CDR3 sequences, 35% to 40% of which appear only once. The specimen was peripheral blood or thyroid tissue (not recorded which). All receptors derive from an adult man with Graves' hyperthyroidism. Each CDR3 is given with its conserved first and last residue. D genes are given only for firm matches.

d_call j_call v_call cdr3_aa
- TRBJ1-1 TRBV15 CATSIRRETSEAFF
- TRBJ2-2 TRBV7-6 CASSPGRPPNTGELFF
- TRBJ1-1 TRBV13 CASSSTGRTPGTEAFF
- TRBJ1-1 TRBV5-1 CASSLRQGSNTEAFF
- TRBJ1-3 TRBV10-2 CASTYDGNTIYF
- TRBJ2-7 TRBV29-1 CSVGSGGEQYF
TRBD2 TRBJ2-3 TRBV2 CASSRTSADTRYF
TRBD1 TRBJ2-5 TRBV18 CGSSPLGQVFQETQYF
TRBD1 TRBJ2-7 TRBV11-3 CASSQTTGTGRYEQYF
TRBD1 TRBJ2-6 TRBV20-1 CSALQGSSGANVLTF
TRBD2 TRBJ2-7 TRBV5-8 CASSWTSGDEQYF
- TRBJ2-5 TRBV29-1 CSVQLQETQYF
TRBD1 TRBJ1-5 TRBV20-1 CSASGGQGDPQHF
- TRBJ2-5 TRBV9 CASSVEAGARETQYF
- TRBJ1-6 TRBV19 CASSTPDPTHSPLHF